Reported below is one TCR beta chain. What it binds is unknown. RNA was extracted and reverse transcribed into cDNA as the sequencing template. Profiling relied on immunoSEQ multiplex PCR, and the TCRdb table lists in-frame clones only, not all of them. The table includes roughly 200,000 clones, under 40% detected once. Deletions cut 5 bases from V and 1 base from J, with 8 bases between. CDR1 and CDR2 from the germline V gene are SNHLY and FYNNEI. The CDR3 sequence is 13 residues long. This entry belongs to a study of CD8+ T cells in alopecia areata. Study context: Patients received oral tofacitinib, 5 to 10 mg twice daily, for moderate-to-severe alopecia areata.

As to treatment: oral pan-JAK inhibitor, 5-10 mg twice daily. It was from alopecia areata patients that lesional scalp punch biopsies and peripheral blood were collected. Study-level findings and limits: Relative to normal scalp, lesional scalp, especially alopecia totalis/universalis, showed higher clonality. There were many expanded lesional clones persisting in scalp and blood during tofacitinib.

This sample comprised CD4+ T cells sorted from blood, obtained at approximately week 30, from a patient treated with tofacitinib. The origin of this receptor is a human donor with alopecia areata. V is TRBV2 and J is TRBJ1-1, with D possibly TRBD1 on 5 matching bases. CDR3 in amino acids: CASSPGANTEAFF. The CDR3, as DNA: TGTGCCAGCAGTCCCGGGGCGAACACTGAAGCTTTCTTT.